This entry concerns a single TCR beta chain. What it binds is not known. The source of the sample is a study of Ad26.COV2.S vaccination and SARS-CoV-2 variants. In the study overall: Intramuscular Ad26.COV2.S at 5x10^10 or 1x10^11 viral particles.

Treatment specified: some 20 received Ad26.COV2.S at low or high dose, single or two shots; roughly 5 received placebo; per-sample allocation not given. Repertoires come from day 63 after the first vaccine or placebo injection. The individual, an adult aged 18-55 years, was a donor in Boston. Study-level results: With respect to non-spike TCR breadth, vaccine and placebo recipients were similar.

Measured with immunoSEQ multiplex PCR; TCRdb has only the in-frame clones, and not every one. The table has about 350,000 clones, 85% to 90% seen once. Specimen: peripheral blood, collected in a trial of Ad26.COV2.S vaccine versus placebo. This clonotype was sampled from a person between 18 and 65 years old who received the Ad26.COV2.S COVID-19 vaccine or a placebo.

CDR3 DNA sequence: TGTGCCAGTAGTACCCAAGGGGGCGATAATTCACCCCTCCACTTT. It yields the protein CASSTQGGDNSPLHF. The chain is built from TRBV19 and TRBJ1-6, with TRBD1 matching 7 bases. Germline V gene lookup returns CDR1 LNHDA and CDR2 SQIVND (reference sequence). The CDR3 is 15 residues long. The V and J ends lost 4 bases and 5 bases, in that order; junction bases with no gene match: 5.